Presented here are 6 T cell receptor beta chains from one specimen sequenced in a study of CD8 T cells in ankylosing spondylitis. TCRdb redid the calling of the 5' RACE reads with MiXCR, one entry per CDR3 protein. The top ten hold roughly 9.1% of the sample, which has 250,000 to 400,000 distinct CDR3 sequences, about 9.9% seen once. Source material: blood, either unsorted or a sorted T cell fraction (not recorded which). Receptors were obtained from a female donor with ankylosing spondylitis or in good health (not recorded which).

This clonotype occurred many times. V and J are TRBV5-1 and TRBJ1-5; D ambiguous. Trimming removed 1 base at V and 0 bases at J, with 8 bases between. In germline, CDR1 is SGHRS, CDR2 YFSETQ. The CDR3 length is 15 residues. As DNA, the CDR3 is TGCGCCAGCAGCTTGACCGGCCTTAGCAATCAGCCCCAGCATTTT. Its translation: CASSLTGLSNQPQHF.

This clonotype came up many times. The V and J genes are TRBV20-1 and TRBJ1-5, with D perhaps matching TRBD1 (6 bases). This CDR3 comprises 15 residues. V lost 0 bases and J 8 bases, leaving 17 bases between the germline ends. Germline assignment: CDR1 DFQATT and CDR2 SNEGSKA (reference sequence). CDR3 coding DNA: TGCAGTGCTAGAGATTCGACAGGTTTTCAGGAGCCCCAGCATTTT. This sequence encodes CSARDSTGFQEPQHF.

The rearrangement uses TRBV28 and TRBJ2-1; perhaps TRBD1 as D (6 bases). Germline V gives CDR1 MDHEN, CDR2 SYDVKM. V dropped 11 bases and J dropped 2 bases, with 19 bases sitting between them. There are 15 residues in the CDR3. The CDR3 spells CACLHQQGPYNEQFF. The CDR3 DNA reads as TGTGCCTGCCTACATCAACAGGGTCCCTACAATGAGCAGTTCTTC.

This chain links TRBV5-1 with TRBJ2-1, with TRBD1 identical over 8 bases. Germline V gives CDR1 SGHRS, CDR2 YFSETQ. This CDR3 region has 15 residues. V gave up 1 base and J gave up 6 bases; unmatched junction bases: 6. The CDR3 protein is CASSLPQGAANEQFF. DNA for the CDR3: TGCGCCAGCAGCTTGCCCCAGGGGGCTGCCAATGAGCAGTTCTTC.

This clonotype was seen only a few times. The chain joins TRBV7-9 to TRBJ1-4; TRBD1 matches 7 bases. V dropped 5 bases and J dropped 6; count of bases not matched to a gene: 15. Germline V gene lookup returns CDR1 SEHNR and CDR2 FQNEAQ (reference sequence). The CDR3 runs to 17 residues. In DNA form, the CDR3 reads TGTGCCAGCAGCAGACAGGGAATACTATACGGGGATGAAAAACTGTTTTTT. Translated: CASSRQGILYGDEKLFF.

This clonotype came up many times. The chain couples TRBV21-1 to TRBJ1-1; no DNA check was done on the table's D call, TRBD1. TRBV21-1 is described as a pseudogene. The CDR3 spans 17 residues. CDR3 sequence (DNA): TGTGCCAGCAGCAAGCCGCGACAGGGGGACATGAACACTGAAGCTTTCTTT. Translation gives CASSKPRQGDMNTEAFF.